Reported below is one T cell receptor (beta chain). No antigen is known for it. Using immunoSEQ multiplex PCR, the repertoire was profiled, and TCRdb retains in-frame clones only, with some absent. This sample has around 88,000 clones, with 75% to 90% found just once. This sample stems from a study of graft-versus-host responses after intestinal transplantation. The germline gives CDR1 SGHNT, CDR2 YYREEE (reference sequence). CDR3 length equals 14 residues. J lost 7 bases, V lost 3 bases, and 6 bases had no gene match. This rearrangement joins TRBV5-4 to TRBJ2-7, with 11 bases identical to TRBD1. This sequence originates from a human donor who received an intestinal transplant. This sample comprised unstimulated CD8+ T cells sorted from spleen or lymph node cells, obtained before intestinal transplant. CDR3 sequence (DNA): TGTGCCAGCAGCTGGGGGACAGGGGGTAGGGAGCAGTACTTC. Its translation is CASSWGTGGREQYF.